Presented here are 17 T cell receptor beta chains from one specimen sequenced in a study of lymphopenia after photon versus proton radiotherapy (dated by TCRdb to between 2018 and 2021). The library was produced with the immunoSEQ multiplex PCR assay. TCRdb obtained this table from immuneACCESS and retained in-frame rearrangements with V and J assigned. These tables miss some clones; where compared with another copy, unresolved V genes account for less than half of the shortfall, and the remainder is unexplained. The sample table contains about 68,000 clones; only one count was recorded for approximately 91% of them. The ten most abundant clones make up 2.9% of the sample. Material: peripheral blood, obtained from a patient treated with photon-based radiotherapy. All receptors derive from a woman in her 70s with pancreatic cancer.

This chain joins TRBV7-3 and TRBJ2-5; possibly TRBD2 for D (6 bases). This CDR3 has 14 residues. Trimming pared 5 bases from V and 4 bases from J, leaving 14 bases between. Looked up from germline, CDR1 is SGHTA and CDR2 is FQGTGA. The CDR3 is CASSPATRGETQYF. CDR3 coding DNA: TGTGCCAGCAGCCCGGCGACTAGGGGAGAGACCCAGTACTTC.

The rearrangement joins TRBV14 to TRBJ1-2; no clear D. CDR3 length: 16 amino acids. Between the trimmed V and J ends, which lost 1 base and 1 base, there was a span of 13 bases. Germline V gives CDR1 SGHDN, CDR2 FVKESK. The CDR3 nucleotides are TGTGCCAGCAGCCAAGGGAGGAGGAACCATAACTATGGCTACACCTTC. This translates into CASSQGRRNHNYGYTF. Looking up the rest from reference TRBV14 and TRBJ1-2 gives the full variable domain: EAGVTQFPSHSVIEKGQTVTLRCDPISGHDNLYWYRRVMGKEIKFLLHFVKESKQDESGMPNNRFLAERTGGTYSTLKVQPAELEDSGVYFCASSQGRRNHNYGYTFGSGTRLTVV.

This clone came up a few times. V is TRBV4-1 and J is TRBJ2-3; D call uncertain. The CDR3 has 15 amino acids. V was trimmed by 3 bases and J by 2 bases, leaving 12 bases between them. Looked up from germline, CDR1 is MGHRA and CDR2 is YSYEKL. The CDR3 DNA follows: TGCGCCAGCAGCCAGCTAGGAAGCTTCACAGATACGCAGTATTTT. Translation gives CASSQLGSFTDTQYF.

The CDR3 DNA is TGTGCCAGCAGACTGGACCAGGGTTCCTACAATGAGCAGTTCTTC. It encodes CASRLDQGSYNEQFF. This chain uses TRBV4-2 with TRBJ2-1; possibly TRBD1 for D (5 bases). V lost 6 bases, J lost 1 base, and 13 bases lay in between. The CDR3 runs 15 residues. Per the germline V gene, CDR1 is LGHNA and CDR2 is YNFKEQ.

This chain connects TRBV5-1 to TRBJ1-1, with unresolved D. This CDR3 is 12 amino acids long. V lost 3 bases to trimming and J lost 1 base, with 4 bases between them. Germline-derived CDR1 and CDR2 are SGHRS and YFSETQ. The CDR3 bases are TGCGCCAGCAGCTGGGGGAACACTGAAGCTTTCTTT. It translates to CASSWGNTEAFF.

The gene calls are TRBV28 and TRBJ2-5; 9 positions match TRBD2. V lost 6 bases, J lost 4 bases, and 9 bases stayed unmatched. CDR1 and CDR2 from the germline V gene are MDHEN and SYDVKM. The CDR3 runs to 15 residues. DNA for the CDR3: TGTGCCAGCAGCAAGACTAGCGGAGGGGGAGAGACCCAGTACTTC. Translating it yields CASSKTSGGGETQYF.

In regard to this clone: An end of the junction differs from the germline gene, which may be a read error. The V gene is TRBV28, the J gene TRBJ1-2; D is uncertain. The CDR3 extends over 9 amino acids. Germline loops: CDR1 MDHEN, CDR2 SYDVKM. CDR3 DNA sequence: TGTGCCAGCAGTTTATCCGGCGTCTTC. This sequence encodes CASSLSGVF.

The chain carries TRBV10-3 and TRBJ2-2, with 7 bases identical to TRBD1. There are 17 residues in the CDR3. Losses at the gene ends were 6 bases for V and 2 bases for J; bases not matched to a gene: 12. Germline V lookup: CDR1 ENHRY, CDR2 SYGVKD. CDR3 region: CAIRGSPGQTNTGELFF. In nucleotides, the CDR3 is TGTGCCATCAGGGGTTCTCCGGGACAGACTAACACCGGGGAGCTGTTTTTT.

This clone was detected once. This chain joins TRBV11-1 and TRBJ2-7, with D possibly TRBD1 on 5 matching bases. Germline values: CDR1 SGHAT, CDR2 FQDESV (reference sequence). The CDR3 is made up of 14 amino acids. V lost 5 bases and J lost 4, with 15 bases in between. CDR3: CASSGGADLYEQYF. The DNA of the CDR3 is TGTGCCAGCAGCGGTGGGGCAGATCTATACGAGCAGTACTTC.

The chain carries TRBV28 and TRBJ1-5, with a weak D call TRBD1 (6 bases). V lost 4 bases, J lost 0 bases, and 10 bases lay in between. The CDR3 is 15 amino acids. Germline loops: CDR1 MDHEN, CDR2 SYDVKM. The CDR3 region is CASSSSGVSNQPQHF. DNA of the CDR3: TGTGCCAGCAGTTCCTCAGGGGTTAGCAATCAGCCCCAGCATTTT. Full variable domain (remainder filled in from reference TRBV28 and TRBJ1-5): DVKVTQSSRYLVKRTGEKVFLECVQDMDHENMFWYRQDPGLGLRLIYFSYDVKMKEKGDIPEGYSVSREKKERFSLILESASTNQTSMYLCASSSSGVSNQPQHFGDGTRLSIL.

The genes are TRBV28 and TRBJ1-5, with 7 bases aligning to TRBD1. This CDR3 comprises 17 residues. Losses at the gene ends were 9 bases for V and 0 bases for J; bases not matched to a gene: 14. CDR1 is MDHEN, CDR2 SYDVKM, per germline. CDR3 in DNA: TGTGCCAGTCCGCGTGGGGACAGACTCTATAGCAATCAGCCCCAGCATTTT. Its translation is CASPRGDRLYSNQPQHF.

This clone was observed once. In DNA form, the CDR3 reads TGTGCCAGCAGCTTGCCAGGGGCTGGTGAAAAACTGTTTTTT. Amino acids: CASSLPGAGEKLFF. The V and J genes are TRBV5-5 and TRBJ1-4, with TRBD1 as a possible D gene (6 bases). The V end was cut by 1 base, the J end by 7 bases, with 11 bases between. Per the germline V gene, CDR1 is SGHKS and CDR2 is YYEKEE (reference sequence). This CDR3 region has 14 residues.

The V and J genes are TRBV6-5 and TRBJ2-1; 8 bases fit TRBD2. CDR1 and CDR2 (germline): MNHEY, SVGAGI. The V gene end was trimmed by 0 bases and the J gene end by 15 bases; junction bases not matched to a gene: 13. The CDR3 sequence is 15 residues long. Here the CDR3 reads CASSYSGTRPILLFF. The CDR3, as DNA: TGTGCCAGCAGTTACTCTGGGACTAGACCAATACTGCTGTTCTTC.

This clone was detected once. The chain carries TRBV7-2 and TRBJ2-7; unclear D gene. V lost 5 bases and J lost 7, with 18 bases in between. Germline CDR1 reads SGHTA; CDR2 reads FQGNSA. CDR3 length: 14 residues. The CDR3 sequence is CASSPSVALGEQYF. The CDR3 DNA reads as TGTGCCAGCAGCCCCTCGGTAGCTCTGGGGGAGCAGTACTTC.

This rearrangement joins TRBV5-5 to TRBJ2-7; no reliable D call. This CDR3 has 14 amino acids. Trimming took 0 bases from V and 2 from J, leaving 9 bases between them. CDR1 and CDR2 (germline): SGHKS, YYEKEE (reference sequence). CDR3 in amino acids: CASSLEWRAYEQYF. The CDR3, as DNA: TGTGCCAGCAGCTTGGAGTGGCGAGCCTACGAGCAGTACTTC.

This rearrangement joins TRBV19 to TRBJ2-3, with a tentative D call TRBD2 (5 bases). This CDR3 contains 15 residues. V dropped 2 bases and J dropped 2 bases, with 11 bases sitting between them. In germline, CDR1 is LNHDA, CDR2 SQIVND (reference sequence). The CDR3 nucleotides are TGTGCCAGTAGTATAAAGGGAGCCCTCACAGATACGCAGTATTTT. Translated, it gives CASSIKGALTDTQYF.

The chain has TRBV2 and TRBJ2-3, with 7 bases matching TRBD2. Looked up from germline, CDR1 is SNHLY and CDR2 is FYNNEI. CDR3 length: 15 amino acids. The ends lost 9 bases at V and 3 bases at J; junction bases unmatched: 12. Here the CDR3 DNA reads TGTGCCAGTAGTCTCGGGGCTAGCGGAACAGATACGCAGTATTTT. This codes for CASSLGASGTDTQYF. Together with reference TRBV2 and TRBJ2-3, the CDR3 gives the full variable domain: EPEVTQTPSHQVTQMGQEVILRCVPISNHLYFYWYRQILGQKVEFLVSFYNNEISEKSEIFDDQFSVERPDGSNFTLKIRSTKLEDSAMYFCASSLGASGTDTQYFGPGTRLTVL.